What follows are 32 T cell receptor beta chains derived from one specimen sequenced in a study of T cells in Graves' hyperthyroidism and ophthalmopathy. Amplification of TCR beta CDR3 regions was performed using RNA transcripts as template. The HTBI primer set was used in a first-round RT-PCR of the TCR CDR3. TCRdb re-derived calls from the multiplex PCR reads in MiXCR, one entry per CDR3 protein. The table lists 500,000 to 550,000 distinct CDR3 sequences, less than 25% of them singletons. The specimen was blood. The receptors here all came from a man aged 18 to 30 with Graves' hyperthyroidism.

A few counts support this clonotype. V gene TRBV6-1 combines with J gene TRBJ2-7, with a weak D call TRBD1 (6 bases). The V gene lost 7 bases and the J gene lost 3 bases, with 16 bases spanning the gap. The germline CDR1 and CDR2 sequences are MNHNS and SASEGT. The length of the CDR3 is 14 residues. In nucleotides, the CDR3 is TGTGCCAGCACTAAGGGACAACGAGGCTACGAGCAGTACTTC. Translating it yields CASTKGQRGYEQYF.

This clonotype showed up many times. The chain carries TRBV6-1 and TRBJ2-7; D gene ambiguous. Germline V lookup: CDR1 MNHNS, CDR2 SASEGT. The CDR3 contains 10 residues. With 2 bases removed from V and 6 bases from J, the gap between germline ends came to 2 bases. Written as DNA, the CDR3 is TGTGCCAGCAGTGAACTCGAGCAGTACTTC. Its translation: CASSELEQYF.

This clonotype came up many times. The CDR3: CASSLAGGLKETQYF. CDR3 coding DNA: TGTGCCAGCAGTTTGGCTGGGGGGCTGAAAGAGACCCAGTACTTC. This chain links TRBV28 with TRBJ2-5; D tentatively reads TRBD1 or TRBD2 (6 bases each). V was pared by 3 bases and J by 3 bases, with 14 bases between. The CDR3 runs to 15 residues. CDR1 and CDR2 (germline): MDHEN, SYDVKM.

This clonotype was detected ten times or more. CDR3 sequence: CASSEAGGRWTEAFF. The CDR3 nucleotides are TGTGCCAGCAGTGAAGCTGGGGGGCGTTGGACTGAAGCTTTCTTT. The chain recombines TRBV6-1 with TRBJ1-1, with D perhaps TRBD1 (6 bases). The CDR3 loop spans 15 amino acids. Between the trimmed V and J ends, which lost 0 bases and 5 bases, there was a span of 13 bases. Germline V gene lookup returns CDR1 MNHNS and CDR2 SASEGT.

This clonotype appeared a few times. J is TRBJ1-6 and V is TRBV30; 8 nucleotides line up with TRBD1. Germline lookup yields CDR1 GTSNPN and CDR2 SVGIG (reference sequence). The CDR3 is 17 amino acids. Germline trimming cut 4 bases from V and 6 bases from J; bases unmatched to any gene: 14. CDR3 sequence reads: CAWKGAGQGASNSPLHF. CDR3 bases: TGTGCCTGGAAAGGGGCGGGGCAGGGGGCAAGTAATTCACCCCTCCACTTT.

In this sample, this clonotype turned up many times. This chain joins TRBV2 and TRBJ1-6; 10 nucleotides align to TRBD1. There are 15 residues in the CDR3. Trimming at V came to 4 bases and at J to 7 bases, leaving 4 bases not matched to a gene. Germline assignment: CDR1 SNHLY and CDR2 FYNNEI. The CDR3 loop is CASSAGTGENSPLHF. CDR3 DNA: TGTGCCAGCAGTGCCGGGACAGGGGAAAATTCACCCCTCCACTTT.

V usage is TRBV12-3 or TRBV12-4 and J usage is TRBJ2-7, with a tentative D call TRBD2 (6 bases). The CDR3 extends over 13 amino acids. V lost 4 bases and J lost 6, with 13 bases in between. The CDR3 here is CASSYSNGGEQYF. In nucleotides, the CDR3 is TGTGCCAGCAGTTACTCGAACGGGGGCGAGCAGTACTTC.

The chain recombines TRBV6-5 with TRBJ1-5, with D perhaps TRBD1 (5 bases). The CDR3 loop spans 14 amino acids. V lost 0 bases to trimming and J lost 4 bases, with 7 bases between them. Germline-derived CDR1 and CDR2 are MNHEY and SVGAGI. This CDR3 is CASSYSGANQPQHF. CDR3 sequence (DNA): TGTGCCAGCAGTTACTCTGGGGCTAATCAGCCCCAGCATTTT.

This clonotype appeared many times. The chain has TRBV12-3 or TRBV12-4 and TRBJ2-7; 9 nucleotides match TRBD2. The CDR3 extends over 14 amino acids. The V and J ends lost 4 bases and 5 bases, in that order; junction bases with no gene match: 6. The CDR3 bases are TGTGCCAGCAGTTCCTTAGCGGGAGTCGACGAGCAGTACTTC. It codes for CASSSLAGVDEQYF.

This clonotype appeared a few times. The chain recombines TRBV7-6 with TRBJ2-2; the match to TRBD1 covers 8 bases. V lost 5 bases, J lost 0 bases, and 5 bases stayed unmatched. Per germline, CDR1 SGHVS and CDR2 FNYEAQ. The CDR3 totals 16 residues. CDR3 residues: CASSPMTGANTGELFF. The CDR3 DNA follows: TGTGCCAGCAGCCCCATGACAGGGGCGAACACCGGGGAGCTGTTTTTT.

This chain joins TRBV11-2 and TRBJ2-5; TRBD1 agrees at 8 bases. The CDR3 runs 16 residues. The ends lost 5 bases at V and 1 base at J; junction bases unmatched: 9. CDR1 and CDR2 (germline): SGHAT, FQNNGV. The CDR3 DNA sequence: TGTGCCAGCAGCCCACGGACAGGGAGCGGCCAAGAGACCCAGTACTTC. It is translated as CASSPRTGSGQETQYF.

This clonotype came up many times. This sequence joins TRBV12-3 or TRBV12-4 and TRBJ1-2, with D unclear. V lost 5 bases and J 2 bases, leaving 15 bases between the germline ends. This CDR3 is 15 amino acids long. The CDR3 DNA sequence: TGTGCCAGCAGTACGCGACAAGGACTCAACTATGGCTACACCTTC. Translation: CASSTRQGLNYGYTF.

This clonotype has at least ten counts. The chain is built from TRBV29-1 and TRBJ1-2; TRBD1 aligns across 9 bases. Germline lookup yields CDR1 SQVTM and CDR2 ANQGSEA. The CDR3 has 11 amino acids. Trimming removed 7 bases from V and 8 bases from J; junction bases left unmatched: 5. As DNA, the CDR3 is TGCAGCGCCGGGACAGGGCAAGGCTACACCTTC. Its translation is CSAGTGQGYTF.

Points on this clonotype: Just one base apart from a much larger clone, this may be a read error. The chain employs TRBV12-3 or TRBV12-4 and TRBJ1-1; tentatively, D is TRBD1 (5 bases). The CDR3 loop spans 15 amino acids. The CDR3 nucleotides are TGTGCCATCAGTCCCTTCTCGGGGCGCCGCACTGAAGCTTTCTTT. It translates to CAISPFSGRRTEAFF.

This clonotype was seen at least ten times. This chain links TRBV6-1 with TRBJ1-1, with 9 bases matching TRBD1. V lost 5 bases to trimming and J lost 6 bases; unmatched junction nucleotides: 10. The CDR3 length is 15 residues. CDR1 and CDR2 from the germline V gene are MNHNS and SASEGT. This CDR3 reads CASSPRQGEVAEAFF. As DNA, the CDR3 is TGTGCCAGCAGTCCACGACAGGGGGAGGTTGCTGAAGCTTTCTTT.

The CDR3: CASSVRDRETQYF. CDR3 in DNA: TGTGCCAGCAGCGTTCGGGACCGAGAGACCCAGTACTTC. The chain recombines TRBV9 with TRBJ2-5; either TRBD1 or TRBD2 may fit D (5 bases each). Deletions cut 2 bases from V and 4 bases from J, with 9 bases between. There are 13 residues in the CDR3. Per the germline V gene, CDR1 is SGDLS and CDR2 is YYNGEE. The full variable domain, in which reference TRBV9 and TRBJ2-5 provide the parts outside the CDR3, is DSGVTQTPKHLITATGQRVTLRCSPRSGDLSVYWYQQSLDQGLQFLIQYYNGEERAKGNILERFSAQQFPDLHSELNLSSLELGDSALYFCASSVRDRETQYFGPGTRLLVL.

This clonotype was seen many times. J is TRBJ1-5 and V is TRBV6-4; the D gene is possibly TRBD1 (6 bases). Germline values: CDR1 MRHNA, CDR2 SNTAGT. This CDR3 comprises 15 residues. The V gene lost 4 bases and the J gene lost 6 bases, with 16 bases spanning the gap. CDR3 nucleotide sequence: TGTGCCAGCAGTGTCGAGGGGGGTATAGGTCAGCCCCAGCATTTT. Residues: CASSVEGGIGQPQHF.

The table lists this clonotype with many counts. The J gene is TRBJ2-2, the V gene TRBV10-3; 7 bases map to TRBD1. This CDR3 region has 14 residues. Germline V gene data show CDR1 as ENHRY and CDR2 as SYGVKD. V gave up 4 bases and J gave up 6 bases; unmatched junction bases: 5. CDR3 sequence reads: CAISGQGNAGELFF. As DNA, the CDR3 is TGTGCCATCAGTGGACAGGGTAACGCCGGGGAGCTGTTTTTT.

The J gene is TRBJ2-7, the V gene TRBV2; D is unclear. CDR3 length equals 11 residues. Germline V gives CDR1 SNHLY, CDR2 FYNNEI. V was clipped by 6 bases and J by 9 bases, with 12 bases between them. The CDR3 is CASRKERAQYF. The CDR3 DNA sequence: TGTGCCAGCAGGAAGGAGCGCGCGCAGTACTTC.

This rearrangement joins TRBV6-5 to TRBJ1-1, with 9 nucleotides matching TRBD1. The ends lost 6 bases at V and 5 bases at J; junction bases unmatched: 7. The CDR3 consists of 14 residues. CDR1 and CDR2 (germline): MNHEY, SVGAGI. The CDR3 nucleotides are TGTGCCAGCAGATATAACAGGGGGCGTACTGAAGCTTTCTTT. Translating gives CASRYNRGRTEAFF.

This clonotype was counted many times. The chain recombines TRBV3-1 with TRBJ2-7, with D uncertain. Germline V gene data show CDR1 as LGHDT and CDR2 as YNNKEL (reference sequence). The CDR3 contains 12 residues. V was trimmed by 0 bases and J by 7 bases, leaving 7 bases between them. CDR3: CASSQDLREQYF. The CDR3 coding sequence is TGTGCCAGCAGCCAAGATCTGAGGGAGCAGTACTTC.

There are many counts of this clonotype. V usage is TRBV28 and J usage is TRBJ1-5, with no clear D. Looked up from germline, CDR1 is MDHEN and CDR2 is SYDVKM. Trimming removed 6 bases at V and 2 bases at J, with 14 bases between. There are 15 residues in the CDR3. The DNA of the CDR3 is TGTGCCAGCAGACCAACCGAGGCGGGCAATCAGCCCCAGCATTTT. Translation: CASRPTEAGNQPQHF.

This chain uses TRBV11-2 with TRBJ1-1; no clear D. The CDR3 has 13 residues. Trimming cost V 5 bases and J 3 bases, with 10 bases left between them. CDR1 SGHAT and CDR2 FQNNGV come from the germline V gene. CDR3 sequence reads: CASSRAAHTEAFF. Written as DNA, the CDR3 is TGTGCCAGCAGCCGGGCTGCGCACACTGAAGCTTTCTTT.

V usage is TRBV6-1 and J usage is TRBJ2-7; D might be TRBD2 (6 bases). Trimming cost V 1 base and J 3 bases, with 16 bases left between them. This CDR3 has 16 amino acids. CDR1 and CDR2 from the germline V gene are MNHNS and SASEGT. CDR3 DNA sequence: TGTGCCAGCAGTGAAGGGAGGGGCTTTAGGGGCTACGAGCAGTACTTC. Its translation is CASSEGRGFRGYEQYF.

This clonotype came up many times. The chain carries TRBV3-1 and TRBJ2-7; D is unclear. CDR3 length: 15 amino acids. V was pared by 1 base and J by 3 bases, with 13 bases between. Germline CDR1 LGHDT, CDR2 YNNKEL (reference sequence). DNA for the CDR3: TGTGCCAGCAGCCAAGGCTGGCAAGGTATCTACGAGCAGTACTTC. Translating it yields CASSQGWQGIYEQYF.

The J gene is TRBJ2-7, the V gene TRBV12-3 or TRBV12-4; 9 positions match TRBD2. V shed 5 bases and J 0 bases; nucleotides not matched to a gene: 5. This CDR3 is built from 15 residues. CDR3 nucleotides: TGTGCCAGCAGTCGACCTAGCGGGGCCTCCTACGAGCAGTACTTC. It codes for CASSRPSGASYEQYF.

The V and J genes are TRBV5-1 and TRBJ2-2, with D tentatively TRBD1 or TRBD2 (5 bases each). V was trimmed by 0 bases and J by 0 bases, leaving 15 bases between them. Per germline, CDR1 SGHRS and CDR2 YFSETQ. The CDR3 contains 18 residues. The CDR3 loop is CASSLAVVGGSNTGELFF. The CDR3 nucleotides read TGCGCCAGCAGCTTGGCCGTAGTTGGGGGATCGAACACCGGGGAGCTGTTTTTT. The full variable domain, completed using reference TRBV5-1 and TRBJ2-2, is KAGVTQTPRYLIKTRGQQVTLSCSPISGHRSVSWYQQTPGQGLQFLFEYFSETQRNKGNFPGRFSGRQFSNSRSEMNVSTLELGDSALYLCASSLAVVGGSNTGELFFGEGSRLTVL.

In this sample, this clonotype turned up many times. The chain uses TRBV27 and TRBJ2-5; D remains unclear. Trimming stripped 5 bases from V and 1 base from J, with 17 bases between. The length of the CDR3 is 16 residues. CDR1 is MNHEY and CDR2 is SMNVEV in the germline V gene (reference sequence). The CDR3 DNA sequence: TGTGCCAGCAGTCCCCCATCTCTCCTAACCCAAGAGACCCAGTACTTC. Translating it yields CASSPPSLLTQETQYF.

This clonotype was counted many times. The genes are TRBV19 and TRBJ1-5; D gene uncertain. CDR1 and CDR2 (germline): LNHDA, SQIVND (reference sequence). The CDR3 sequence is 14 residues long. V lost 4 bases to trimming and J lost 4 bases, with 11 bases between them. The chain's CDR3 is CASSTLGRNQPQHF. Here the CDR3 DNA reads TGTGCCAGTAGTACCCTCGGAAGAAATCAGCCCCAGCATTTT.

This clonotype was counted many times. The chain links TRBV5-1 to TRBJ2-2, with D uncertain. Germline values: CDR1 SGHRS, CDR2 YFSETQ. This CDR3 region has 12 residues. The V and J ends lost 4 bases and 8 bases respectively, with 9 bases between them. The CDR3 bases are TGCGCCAGCAGCCCAGTTCGGGGGGAGCTGTTTTTT. This codes for CASSPVRGELFF.

This clonotype was observed at least ten times. This rearrangement joins TRBV27 to TRBJ1-4; D is unclear. The germline V gene has CDR1 MNHEY and CDR2 SMNVEV (reference sequence). The CDR3 has 16 residues. V lost 3 bases and J 0 bases, leaving 11 bases between the germline ends. CDR3: CASSFKIGTTNEKLFF. The CDR3 region has the DNA TGTGCCAGCAGTTTTAAAATCGGGACAACTAATGAAAAACTGTTTTTT.

At least ten counts were recorded for this clonotype. This chain connects TRBV15 to TRBJ2-5; 10 positions match TRBD2. There are 16 residues in the CDR3. Germline values: CDR1 LNHNV, CDR2 YYDKDF (reference sequence). J gave up 4 bases and V 5 bases, and 10 bases lay outside the gene matches. The CDR3 sequence is CATSGGLAISRETQYF. The CDR3 DNA follows: TGTGCCACCAGCGGGGGACTAGCGATCTCACGAGAGACCCAGTACTTC.